Listed below are T cell receptor beta chains from one sample, sequenced in a study of cytomegalovirus exposure and HLA in healthy donors. Clones were read by immunoSEQ multiplex PCR, and TCRdb kept only the in-frame ones, dropping some. The sample lists some 200,000 clones, 60% to 80% occurring once. The sample was PBMCs. The source is a man aged 40-55 years in good health and CMV-seronegative. The CDR3 runs from the conserved cysteine through the conserved F or W. Fields, in order: clone size, D gene, V gene, J gene, CDR3 protein, CDR3 DNA. D genes are given only for firm matches. The size field is filled for only some rows; it gives once, few, many or a size class.

.	.	TRBV6-6	TRBJ2-7	CASSYPAGDLYEQYF	TGTGCCAGCAGTTACCCGGCAGGGGATCTGTACGAGCAGTACTTC
.	.	TRBV19	TRBJ2-5	CASSRGQETQYF	TGTGCCAGTAGCCGGGGTCAGGAGACCCAGTACTTC
.	TRBD2	TRBV7-3	TRBJ2-1	CASSHIGVAGGGGLTFYNEQFF	TGTGCCAGCAGCCACATTGGGGTAGCGGGAGGCGGAGGACTTACTTTCTACAATGAGCAGTTCTTC
.	TRBD1	TRBV15	TRBJ2-7	CATSRRQGANYEQYF	TGTGCCACCAGCAGGAGACAGGGGGCGAATTACGAGCAGTACTTC
.	TRBD1	TRBV6-5	TRBJ1-2	CASSTPGQGNYGYTF	TGTGCCAGCAGTACCCCGGGACAGGGAAACTATGGCTACACCTTC
.	TRBD1	TRBV6-6	TRBJ1-2	CASSPQGRYGYTF	TGTGCCAGCAGCCCACAGGGGAGGTATGGCTACACCTTC
.	TRBD1	TRBV12-5	TRBJ1-4	CASGMGQGNEKLFF	TGTGCTAGTGGAATGGGACAGGGCAATGAAAAACTGTTTTTT
few	.	TRBV6-5	TRBJ2-7	CASSYLYEQYF	TGTGCCAGCAGTTACCTCTACGAGCAGTACTTC
.	.	TRBV4-1	TRBJ2-2	CASSQDKIGNTGELFF	TGCGCCAGCAGCCAAGATAAGATCGGGAACACCGGGGAGCTGTTTTTT
.	.	TRBV7-9	TRBJ2-1	CSSSTTKRPYNEQFF	TGTTCCAGCAGTACGACTAAGCGGCCTTACAATGAGCAGTTCTTC
.	.	TRBV6-5	TRBJ2-7	CASSYTEGYEQYF	TGTGCCAGCAGTTACACTGAGGGTTACGAGCAGTACTTC
.	.	TRBV7-2	TRBJ2-5	CASRFPGAQETQYF	TGTGCCAGCAGATTTCCAGGGGCGCAAGAGACCCAGTACTTC
once	.	TRBV6-5	TRBJ1-2	CASSGRTANYGYTF	TGTGCCAGCAGTGGGCGGACAGCTAACTATGGCTACACCTTC
few	.	TRBV5-1	TRBJ1-1	CASSLGEYSPSTEAFF	TGCGCCAGCAGCTTGGGGGAGTACTCGCCGAGCACTGAAGCTTTCTTT
few	TRBD1	TRBV6-6	TRBJ2-7	CASSPRDRSFEQYF	TGTGCCAGCAGCCCCCGGGACAGGTCTTTTGAGCAGTACTTC
.	.	TRBV27	TRBJ2-7	CASSNSGTQYEQYF	TGTGCCAGCAGTAACTCCGGGACACAATACGAGCAGTACTTC
.	.	TRBV30	TRBJ1-1	CAWSVQTEAFF	TGTGCCTGGAGTGTACAAACTGAAGCTTTCTTT
.	TRBD1	TRBV7-2	TRBJ2-1	CASRPGTGRGNEQFF	TGTGCCAGCAGACCGGGGACAGGGAGGGGGAATGAGCAGTTCTTC
.	TRBD2	TRBV15	TRBJ2-2	CATSRDFRLAGAITGELFF	TGTGCCACCAGCAGAGATTTTAGGCTAGCGGGGGCCATCACCGGGGAGCTGTTTTTT
.	TRBD1	TRBV28	TRBJ1-5	CASRTGPNQPQHF	TGTGCCAGCAGGACAGGGCCTAATCAGCCCCAGCATTTT
.	TRBD1	TRBV4-1	TRBJ2-7	CASSSPGQGIYEQYF	TGCGCCAGCAGTAGCCCGGGACAGGGTATATACGAGCAGTACTTC
.	TRBD1	TRBV14	TRBJ2-7	CASSPRTGTYEQYF	TGTGCCAGCAGCCCGAGGACAGGGACATACGAGCAGTACTTC
few	TRBD1	TRBV6-6	TRBJ2-7	CASSLKGTGYGYEQYF	TGTGCCAGCAGCCTTAAGGGGACAGGATACGGCTACGAGCAGTACTTC
few	.	TRBV7-8	TRBJ2-4	CASSLGLLNIQYF	TGTGCCAGCAGCCTCGGACTTTTAAACATTCAGTACTTC
.	.	TRBV21-1	TRBJ1-6	CASSKWRGLYNSPLHF	TGTGCCAGCAGCAAATGGCGCGGACTATATAATTCACCCCTCCACTTT
.	TRBD2	TRBV4-2	TRBJ2-3	CASNPSGGGGATDTQYF	TGTGCCAGCAACCCATCGGGGGGCGGGGGGGCGACAGATACGCAGTATTTT
.	TRBD2	TRBV7-9	TRBJ2-7	CASSKGLAGVEQYF	TGTGCCAGCTCGAAGGGACTAGCGGGAGTCGAGCAGTACTTC